These 9 T cell receptor beta chains came from one sample sequenced in a study of blood T cell repertoires in COVID-19 (dated by TCRdb to the early 2020s). The library was made by the immunoSEQ multiplex PCR assay. The immuneACCESS repertoire file appears here via TCRdb, limited to in-frame rearrangements. These files lack a portion of the clones; in checked studies, under half of the deficit traces to unresolved V genes, and the cause of the others is not known. The sample table holds approximately 220,000 clones, of which around 85% were seen once. The ten biggest clones cover about 2.2% of the sample. Source material: peripheral blood. All receptors come from a woman between 50 and 59 years old with acute or convalescent COVID-19.

The chain uses TRBV5-1 and TRBJ2-1, with 8 nucleotides matching TRBD1. The CDR3 extends over 16 amino acids. The ends lost 4 bases at V and 3 bases at J; junction bases unmatched: 9. Per the germline V gene, CDR1 is SGHRS and CDR2 is YFSETQ. CDR3 sequence (DNA): TGCGCCAGCAGCCGGGACAGGAGGGAAGGCTACAATGAGCAGTTCTTC. Protein: CASSRDRREGYNEQFF.

The chain recombines TRBV19 with TRBJ2-7; TRBD2 matches at 9 bases. Germline V gene lookup returns CDR1 LNHDA and CDR2 SQIVND (reference sequence). V was clipped by 1 base and J by 3 bases; unmatched bases: 4. There are 15 residues in the CDR3. CDR3 in amino acids: CASSIGAGGYYEQYF. In DNA, the CDR3 is TGTGCCAGTAGTATAGGAGCGGGGGGTTACTACGAGCAGTACTTC. The complete variable domain, with remaining parts taken from reference TRBV19 and TRBJ2-7, reads DGGITQSPKYLFRKEGQNVTLSCEQNLNHDAMYWYRQDPGQGLRLIYYSQIVNDFQKGDIAEGYSVSREKKESFPLTVTSAQKNPTAFYLCASSIGAGGYYEQYFGPGTRLTVT.

V usage is TRBV15 and J usage is TRBJ2-1, with D maybe TRBD1 (6 bases). V lost 3 bases, J lost 5 bases, and 11 bases lay in between. This CDR3 is 14 amino acids long. Germline V gene data show CDR1 as LNHNV and CDR2 as YYDKDF (reference sequence). CDR3 residues: CATSSGTYNNEQFF. Here the CDR3 DNA reads TGTGCCACCAGCAGTGGGACATACAACAATGAGCAGTTCTTC. Filled out from reference TRBV15 and TRBJ2-1, the complete variable domain reads DAMVIQNPRYQVTQFGKPVTLSCSQTLNHNVMYWYQQKSSQAPKLLFHYYDKDFNNEADTPDNFQSRRPNTSFCFLDIRSPGLGDTAMYLCATSSGTYNNEQFFGPGTRLTVL.

The chain uses TRBV7-6 and TRBJ2-3, with 9 bases lining up with TRBD2. The CDR3 contains 15 residues. The V and J ends lost 4 bases and 4 bases, in that order; junction bases with no gene match: 6. The V gene's germline CDR1 is SGHVS and CDR2 FNYEAQ. The CDR3 sequence is CASSSLAGAPDTQYF. The CDR3 coding sequence is TGTGCCAGCAGCTCGTTAGCGGGAGCCCCAGATACGCAGTATTTT.

The chain recombines TRBV6-2 or TRBV6-3 with TRBJ1-4, with TRBD1 as a possible D gene (5 bases). The CDR3 has 15 residues. V was cut by 4 bases and J by 4 bases, with 13 bases left in between. Germline V gene sequence: CDR1 MNHEY, CDR2 SVGEGT. The CDR3 nucleotides read TGTGCCAGCAGTTTACCCCAGGGCTTTAATGAAAAACTGTTTTTT. Amino acids: CASSLPQGFNEKLFF.

This clone was detected only once. The chain employs TRBV9 and TRBJ2-3; no definite D call. Germline V gene lookup returns CDR1 SGDLS and CDR2 YYNGEE. Trimming cost V 3 bases and J 1 base, with 18 bases left between them. This CDR3 comprises 17 residues. The CDR3 nucleotides read TGTGCCAGCAGCGCCCCTATCTCCGGGTGGGGCACAGATACGCAGTATTTT. This encodes CASSAPISGWGTDTQYF.

This chain joins TRBV5-4 and TRBJ2-6, with a weak D call TRBD2 (6 bases). The V gene's germline CDR1 is SGHNT and CDR2 YYREEE (reference sequence). The CDR3 contains 17 residues. V lost 4 bases to trimming and J lost 0 bases, with 14 bases between them. CDR3 DNA sequence: TGTGCCAGCAGCCGGCCGGGACTCCACTCTGGGGCCAACGTCCTGACTTTC. Protein product: CASSRPGLHSGANVLTF.

This chain connects TRBV7-7 to TRBJ2-5; a weak D match, TRBD2 (5 bases). The V gene's germline CDR1 is SSHAT and CDR2 FNYEAQ (reference sequence). Between the trimmed V and J ends, which lost 0 bases and 5 bases, there was a span of 13 bases. This CDR3 is built from 15 residues. Here the CDR3 DNA reads TGTGCCAGCAGCTTAGCGGGAGTGATTGGGGAGACCCAGTACTTC. Protein sequence: CASSLAGVIGETQYF.

The chain uses TRBV28 and TRBJ2-3; possibly TRBD1 for D (5 bases). Germline V lookup: CDR1 MDHEN, CDR2 SYDVKM. The V end was cut by 0 bases, the J end by 4 bases, with 11 bases between. There are 15 residues in the CDR3. Written as DNA, the CDR3 is TGTGCCAGCAGTTTATGGGACACATGGGCAGATACGCAGTATTTT. Residues: CASSLWDTWADTQYF.